Given below is one TCR beta chain in context. Its specificity is not known. The sample is drawn from a study of cytomegalovirus exposure and HLA in healthy donors. The wider study: From 190 million or so T cells, an earlier analysis saw roughly 100 million unique TCR beta sequences. Study findings and constraints: It has been reported that TCR beta sequences accurately predicted the HLA-A and HLA-B alleles of most subjects. Through in vitro validation, three CMV-associated chains were shown to be specific for CMV antigens. Sequencing probably produced one cluster of sequence variants that were highly shared.

The junction had 13 bases not matched to a gene; V was cut back by 4 bases and J by 4 bases. Germline CDR1 and CDR2: KGHSH and LQKENI. The CDR3 is 18 residues long. A multiplex PCR was run with 60 Vbeta primers and 13 Jbeta primers. TCRdb keeps only in-frame clones here, not all; method: immunoSEQ multiplex PCR. The data hold around 150,000 clones, with 75% to 80% observed a single time. This sequence joins TRBV18 and TRBJ1-1, with 12 bases aligning to TRBD1. This receptor was obtained from a man under 40 in good health and CMV-seronegative. Sample: PBMCs. The CDR3 coding sequence is TGTGCCAGCTCACAATCCCGGGACAGGGGGCAGGGACGCACTGAAGCTTTCTTT. Its translation is CASSQSRDRGQGRTEAFF.